The entry that follows covers one T cell receptor (beta chain) sequence. CDR1 is SGHNT, CDR2 YYREEE, per germline (reference sequence). The CDR3 runs 16 residues. The V and J ends lost 4 bases and 5 bases respectively, with 19 bases between them. Which cohort a participant joined came from the clinical history participants gave. Cohort 3 donors counted as recovered after two negative PCRs, clearance, or resolved symptoms. The sample belongs to a study of blood T cell repertoires in COVID-19. About the study: T cells, B-cell-depleted T cells, or PBMCs supplied cDNA or gDNA.

Only in-frame clones appear in the TCRdb table, and some are missing; sequencing was by immunoSEQ multiplex PCR. The repertoire has over 150,000 clones, roughly 80% of them found once; the top ten carry roughly 7%. This sequence was found in a man over 45 who had recovered from COVID-19. The material sequenced was PBMCs or T cells enriched from blood (not recorded which). The rearrangement joins TRBV5-4 to TRBJ2-1, with D perhaps matching TRBD1 (6 bases). The CDR3 region has the DNA TGTGCCAGCAGCAAGGGGACACCAATTACCGACAATGAGCAGTTCTTC. Protein: CASSKGTPITDNEQFF.